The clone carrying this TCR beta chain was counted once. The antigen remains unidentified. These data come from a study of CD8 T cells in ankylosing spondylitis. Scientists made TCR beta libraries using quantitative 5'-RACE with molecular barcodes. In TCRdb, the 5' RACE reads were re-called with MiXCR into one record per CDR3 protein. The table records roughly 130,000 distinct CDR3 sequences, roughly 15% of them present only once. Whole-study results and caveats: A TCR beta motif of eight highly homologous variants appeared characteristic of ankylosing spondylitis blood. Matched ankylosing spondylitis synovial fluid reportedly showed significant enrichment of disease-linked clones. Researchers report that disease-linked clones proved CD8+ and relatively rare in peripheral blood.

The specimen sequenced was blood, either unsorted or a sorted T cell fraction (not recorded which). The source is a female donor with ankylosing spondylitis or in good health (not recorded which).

CDR3 amino acids: CATSDLHYTQYF. The CDR3 DNA reads TGTGCCACCAGTGATTTGCATTATACGCAGTATTTT. V gene TRBV24-1 combines with J gene TRBJ2-3; D gene unclear. CDR1 and CDR2 (germline): KGHDR, SFDVKD. This CDR3 contains 12 residues. V dropped 0 bases and J dropped 7 bases, with 4 bases sitting between them.